This T cell receptor beta chain derives from a study of blood T cells in healthy people across ages. Study-wide findings and caveats: Unsorted PBMCs blocked a conclusive comparison of naive and antigen-experienced cells. Significant beta diversity loss was already apparent by age approximately 40, declining roughly linearly.

It was with a sample-barcoded 5' primer and a J-beta primer mix that a second PCR of roughly 7 to 12 cycles was run. TCRdb passed the 5' RACE reads through MiXCR, listing each CDR3 protein once. This table has approximately 1,700,000 distinct CDR3 sequences, around 40% appearing once. The CDR3 covers 15 residues. Germline values: CDR1 MNHEY, CDR2 SVGEGT. V dropped 6 bases and J dropped 5 bases, with 19 bases sitting between them. Isolation of PBMCs gave at least 6 million cells per sample. Total RNA was extracted at no less than 5.5 micrograms per sample. This clonotype occurred once. What it recognizes is unknown.

V is TRBV6-2 or TRBV6-3 and J is TRBJ2-5; D gene ambiguous. Sequenced: blood. The clonotype comes from a human donor in good health. This CDR3 is CASSLWETRTETQYF. In DNA form, the CDR3 reads TGTGCCAGCAGCCTATGGGAAACGAGGACGGAGACCCAGTACTTC.